The 21 T cell receptor beta chains given below trace back to one sample, sequenced in a study of neurological immune-mediated disorders. Each CDR3 protein is one row after TCRdb ran MiXCR on the 5' RACE reads. Altogether over 65,000 distinct CDR3 sequences are present, roughly 9.9% being singletons, with the ten largest covering 1.7%. Sequenced sample: PBMCs. These receptors were taken from a man aged 50 to 59 in good health.

This clonotype has at least ten counts. The chain has TRBV4-1 and TRBJ2-5; possibly TRBD1 for D (6 bases). Trimming removed 4 bases from V and 1 base from J, with 10 bases in between. The CDR3 has 14 residues. The germline V gene encodes CDR1 MGHRA and CDR2 YSYEKL. The CDR3 bases are TGCGCCAGCAGCCCGAGGGACATCCAAGAGACCCAGTACTTC. Its translation: CASSPRDIQETQYF.

The V call is TRBV27, the J call TRBJ1-6; D unresolved. The CDR3 runs to 15 residues. Germline V gene data show CDR1 as MNHEY and CDR2 as SMNVEV (reference sequence). Between the trimmed V and J ends, which lost 1 base and 7 bases, there was a span of 11 bases. Here the CDR3 reads CASSLFSGSNSPLHF. CDR3 sequence (DNA): TGTGCCAGCAGTTTATTTTCGGGGTCAAATTCACCCCTCCACTTT.

This clonotype was observed many times. The V gene is TRBV29-1, the J gene TRBJ2-7, with no clear D. From germline, CDR1 is SQVTM and CDR2 ANQGSEA. The CDR3 sequence is 12 residues long. In DNA form, the CDR3 reads TGCCACGCCGGCCCCGCGAGGAACGAGCAGTACTTC. This gives the protein CHAGPARNEQYF.

This clonotype was counted many times. This chain connects TRBV20-1 to TRBJ1-5; D possibly corresponds to TRBD1 (6 bases). The CDR3 runs to 14 residues. Trimming stripped 1 base from V and 6 bases from J, with 13 bases between. Germline V gene lookup returns CDR1 DFQATT and CDR2 SNEGSKA (reference sequence). CDR3 region: CSARGGGSGQPQHF. In nucleotides, the CDR3 is TGCAGTGCTAGAGGAGGGGGAAGTGGTCAGCCCCAGCATTTT.

The gene calls are TRBV5-1 and TRBJ1-2; perhaps TRBD1 as D (5 bases). Trimming pared 3 bases from V and 2 bases from J, leaving 14 bases between. The germline gives CDR1 SGHRS, CDR2 YFSETQ. The CDR3 covers 15 residues. This CDR3 is CASSWGTAGNYGYTF. The CDR3 region has the DNA TGCGCCAGCAGCTGGGGGACCGCGGGAAACTATGGCTACACCTTC.

This clonotype has ten or more counts. The V call is TRBV9, the J call TRBJ1-2; D is unresolved. Trimming shortened V by 2 bases and J by 2 bases, and 7 bases separated the two germline ends. Germline lookup yields CDR1 SGDLS and CDR2 YYNGEE. This CDR3 spans 13 amino acids. CDR3 DNA sequence: TGTGCCAGCAGCGTTGACACGAACTATGGCTACACCTTC. It encodes CASSVDTNYGYTF.

At least ten counts were recorded for this clonotype. This chain uses TRBV5-1 with TRBJ2-5; either TRBD1 or TRBD2 may supply D (6 bases each). The V end was cut by 0 bases, the J end by 5 bases, with 14 bases between. The CDR3 totals 15 residues. The germline CDR1 and CDR2 sequences are SGHRS and YFSETQ. The CDR3 region is CASSLETRGAETQYF. CDR3 DNA sequence: TGCGCCAGCAGCTTGGAGACTAGGGGGGCTGAGACCCAGTACTTC. The whole variable domain, remainder taken from reference TRBV5-1 and TRBJ2-5, is KAGVTQTPRYLIKTRGQQVTLSCSPISGHRSVSWYQQTPGQGLQFLFEYFSETQRNKGNFPGRFSGRQFSNSRSEMNVSTLELGDSALYLCASSLETRGAETQYFGPGTRLLVL.

This clonotype was found many times. The V gene is TRBV29-1, the J gene TRBJ2-2, with 8 bases identical to TRBD1. Germline assignment: CDR1 SQVTM and CDR2 ANQGSEA. The CDR3 consists of 13 residues. Trimming removed 7 bases from V and 5 bases from J; junction bases left unmatched: 6. The DNA of the CDR3 is TGCAGCGCTAGAGACAGGGGTACCGGGGAGCTGTTTTTT. It specifies CSARDRGTGELFF.

This clonotype was picked up many times. The genes are TRBV28 and TRBJ2-6; 9 bases fit TRBD1. This CDR3 region has 18 residues. The germline V gene encodes CDR1 MDHEN and CDR2 SYDVKM. Trimming took 5 bases from V and 0 from J; bases not matched to a gene: 8. The CDR3 sequence is CASSTAGQGSSGANVLTF. CDR3 bases: TGTGCCAGCAGTACAGCGGGACAGGGATCCTCTGGGGCCAACGTCCTGACTTTC.

This clonotype was observed at least ten times. The chain couples TRBV5-5 to TRBJ1-1; tentatively, D is TRBD1 (5 bases). The CDR3 has 15 residues. The germline V and J ends were trimmed by 4 bases and 1 base, with 14 bases remaining between them. In germline, CDR1 is SGHKS, CDR2 YYEKEE (reference sequence). This CDR3 reads CASSGAGKENTEAFF. The CDR3 bases are TGTGCCAGCAGCGGCGCAGGGAAAGAGAACACTGAAGCTTTCTTT.

This clonotype was recorded at least ten times. The chain carries TRBV7-2 and TRBJ1-5; D unresolved. The length of the CDR3 is 13 residues. CDR1 and CDR2 from the germline V gene are SGHTA and FQGNSA. V lost 8 bases, J lost 6 bases, and 14 bases lay in between. The CDR3 DNA reads as TGTGCCAGCGCGGGGATAAGGAGTCAGCCCCAGCATTTT. It translates to CASAGIRSQPQHF.

This clonotype occurred many times. The V gene is TRBV5-1, the J gene TRBJ2-2, with TRBD2 matching over 9 bases. CDR3 length: 16 residues. Trimming took 3 bases from V and 2 from J; bases not matched to a gene: 5. Germline-derived CDR1 and CDR2 are SGHRS and YFSETQ. The CDR3 is CASSSLSGGNTGELFF. The CDR3 DNA reads TGCGCCAGCAGCTCCCTTAGCGGGGGAAACACCGGGGAGCTGTTTTTT.

Many counts were recorded for this clonotype. The V gene is TRBV7-9, the J gene TRBJ1-2; D might be TRBD1 (5 bases). The germline V and J ends were trimmed by 7 bases and 6 bases, with 15 bases remaining between them. The length of the CDR3 is 13 residues. Germline V lookup: CDR1 SEHNR, CDR2 FQNEAQ (reference sequence). Here the CDR3 DNA reads TGTGCCAGCAATGCGGCGACAGCTGATGGCTACACCTTC. This translates into CASNAATADGYTF.

This clonotype was observed a handful of times. The chain employs TRBV6-5 and TRBJ2-1; TRBD1 is a possible D gene (6 bases). Trimming removed 0 bases from V and 2 bases from J, with 8 bases in between. In germline, CDR1 is MNHEY, CDR2 SVGAGI. The length of the CDR3 is 15 residues. The CDR3 DNA reads as TGTGCCAGCAGTTACTCGTCAGGGGCCTACAATGAGCAGTTCTTC. Its protein product is CASSYSSGAYNEQFF.

The chain couples TRBV5-1 to TRBJ2-3; possibly TRBD1 for D (6 bases). CDR3 length: 13 residues. V was shortened by 6 bases and J by 4 bases, with 12 bases between the two germline ends. Germline CDR1 SGHRS, CDR2 YFSETQ. CDR3: CASTTGFPDTQYF. DNA for the CDR3: TGCGCCAGCACCACAGGGTTCCCAGATACGCAGTATTTT.

The sample holds many counts of this clonotype. The chain recombines TRBV28 with TRBJ1-2; no definite D call. Germline-derived CDR1 and CDR2 are MDHEN and SYDVKM. Trimming removed 7 bases at V and 6 bases at J, with 15 bases between. CDR3 length: 13 amino acids. CDR3 bases: TGTGCCAGCACCACCGGGCCTACGCATGGCTACACCTTC. Translated: CASTTGPTHGYTF.

This clonotype occurred many times. The chain joins TRBV12-3 or TRBV12-4 to TRBJ1-5; 9 bases are a match to TRBD1. The V segment lost 5 bases and the J segment 2 bases; nucleotides outside the gene matches: 4. This CDR3 has 15 residues. The CDR3 DNA follows: TGTGCCAGCAGTGCTAGGACAGGGGGCAATCAGCCCCAGCATTTT. This codes for CASSARTGGNQPQHF.

Ten or more counts support this clonotype. The chain recombines TRBV11-2 with TRBJ2-5; 8 bases align to TRBD1. V lost 5 bases to trimming and J lost 2 bases; unmatched junction nucleotides: 4. CDR1 is SGHAT, CDR2 FQNNGV, per germline. This CDR3 comprises 14 residues. This chain's CDR3 is CASSGQGRQETQYF. CDR3 sequence (DNA): TGTGCCAGCAGCGGACAGGGCCGACAAGAGACCCAGTACTTC.

This clonotype occurred many times. The chain is built from TRBV7-9 and TRBJ2-2; D may be TRBD2 (6 bases). The germline CDR1 and CDR2 sequences are SEHNR and FQNEAQ (reference sequence). This CDR3 has 16 residues. V was clipped by 2 bases and J by 5 bases, with 15 bases between them. CDR3 coding DNA: TGTGCCAGCAGCTTACTTGGGACTCCGGGGACCGGGGAGCTGTTTTTT. The encoded protein is CASSLLGTPGTGELFF.

This clonotype was found many times. This chain uses TRBV5-1 with TRBJ2-3; 14 bases agree with TRBD2. CDR1 and CDR2 (germline): SGHRS, YFSETQ. The V gene end was trimmed by 0 bases and the J gene end by 4 bases; junction bases not matched to a gene: 4. This CDR3 comprises 17 residues. CDR3 sequence (DNA): TGCGCCAGCAGCTTGGCCCGGACTAGCGGGAGGTCAGATACGCAGTATTTT. It specifies CASSLARTSGRSDTQYF.

This clonotype has at least ten counts. This CDR3 reads CATSSKVSLEQYF. In nucleotides, the CDR3 is TGTGCCACCAGCAGTAAGGTTTCGCTCGAGCAGTACTTC. J is TRBJ2-7 and V is TRBV15; D is uncertain. The CDR3 loop spans 13 amino acids. Deletions cut 3 bases from V and 6 bases from J, with 12 bases between. Looked up from germline, CDR1 is LNHNV and CDR2 is YYDKDF (reference sequence). The variable domain in full, with the rest retrieved from reference TRBV15 and TRBJ2-7, is DAMVIQNPRYQVTQFGKPVTLSCSQTLNHNVMYWYQQKSSQAPKLLFHYYDKDFNNEADTPDNFQSRRPNTSFCFLDIRSPGLGDTAMYLCATSSKVSLEQYFGPGTRLTVT.